The clone carrying this T cell receptor (beta chain) has at least ten counts. Its antigen is currently unknown. The record originates from a study of identical twins. Each cDNA held unique molecular identifiers, and template switching gave it a universal primer site. TCRdb re-derived calls from the 5' RACE reads in MiXCR, one entry per CDR3 protein. The sample includes about 1.7 million distinct CDR3 sequences, around 29% of them seen just once. CDR3 length: 11 amino acids. Germline V gives CDR1 ENHRY, CDR2 SYGVKD. The V end was cut by 2 bases, the J end by 4 bases, with 2 bases between. Regarding the study as a whole: Insertions ran lower in abundant cord blood beta clonotypes, though not in memory repertoires. Invariant populations such as MAIT and iNKT cells could partly muddle zero-insertion analyses.

The chain uses TRBV10-3 and TRBJ1-1, with D unclear. This clonotype was obtained from a newborn girl in good health. Input material: cord blood. The CDR3: CAISEGTEAFF. CDR3 sequence (DNA): TGTGCCATCAGTGAGGGCACTGAAGCTTTCTTT.